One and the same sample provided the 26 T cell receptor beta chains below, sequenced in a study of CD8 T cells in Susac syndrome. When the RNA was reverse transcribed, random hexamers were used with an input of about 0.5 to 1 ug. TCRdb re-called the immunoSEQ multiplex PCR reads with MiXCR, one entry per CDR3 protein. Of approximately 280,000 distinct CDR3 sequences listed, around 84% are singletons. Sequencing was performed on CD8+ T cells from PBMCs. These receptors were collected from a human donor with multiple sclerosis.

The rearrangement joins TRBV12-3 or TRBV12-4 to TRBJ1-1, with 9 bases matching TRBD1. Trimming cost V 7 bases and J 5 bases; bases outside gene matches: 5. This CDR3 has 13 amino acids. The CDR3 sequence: CASIMDRGTEAFF. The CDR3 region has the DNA TGTGCCAGCATCATGGACAGGGGAACTGAAGCTTTCTTT.

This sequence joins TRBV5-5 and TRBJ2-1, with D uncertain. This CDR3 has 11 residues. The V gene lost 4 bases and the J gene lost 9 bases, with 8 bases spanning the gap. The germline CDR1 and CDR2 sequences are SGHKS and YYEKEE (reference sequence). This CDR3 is CASSHTTEQFF. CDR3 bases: TGTGCCAGCAGCCACACCACTGAGCAGTTCTTC.

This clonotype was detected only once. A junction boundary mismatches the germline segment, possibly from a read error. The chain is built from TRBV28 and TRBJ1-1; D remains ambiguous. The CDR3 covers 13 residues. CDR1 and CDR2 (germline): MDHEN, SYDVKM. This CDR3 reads CTSSLLVNTEAFF. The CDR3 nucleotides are TGTACCAGCAGTTTATTAGTGAACACTGAAGCTTTCTTT. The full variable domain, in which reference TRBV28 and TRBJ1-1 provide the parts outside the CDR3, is DVKVTQSSRYLVKRTGEKVFLECVQDMDHENMFWYRQDPGLGLRLIYFSYDVKMKEKGDIPEGYSVSREKKERFSLILESASTNQTSMYLCTSSLLVNTEAFFGQGTRLTVV.

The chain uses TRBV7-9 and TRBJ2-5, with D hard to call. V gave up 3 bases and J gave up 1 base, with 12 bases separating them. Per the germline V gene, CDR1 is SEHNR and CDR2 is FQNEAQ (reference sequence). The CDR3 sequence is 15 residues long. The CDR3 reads CASSFPNSFQETQYF. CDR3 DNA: TGTGCCAGCAGCTTCCCGAACAGTTTCCAAGAGACCCAGTACTTC.

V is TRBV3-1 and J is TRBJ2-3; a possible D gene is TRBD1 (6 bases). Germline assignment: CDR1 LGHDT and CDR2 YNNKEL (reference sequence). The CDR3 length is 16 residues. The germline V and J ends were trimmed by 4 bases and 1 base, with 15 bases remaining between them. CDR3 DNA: TGTGCCAGCAGCCCTCCCAGGGGCAGCCGCACAGATACGCAGTATTTT. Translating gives CASSPPRGSRTDTQYF.

This chain's CDR3 is CASSEWGRRRQPQHF. As DNA, the CDR3 is TGTGCCAGCAGTGAATGGGGTAGGCGGCGGCAGCCCCAGCATTTT. This chain links TRBV2 with TRBJ1-5; D remains unclear. Germline CDR1 reads SNHLY; CDR2 reads FYNNEI. V lost 2 bases, J lost 7 bases, and 15 bases lay in between. This CDR3 comprises 15 residues. The entire variable domain, with the rest obtained from reference TRBV2 and TRBJ1-5, is as follows: EPEVTQTPSHQVTQMGQEVILRCVPISNHLYFYWYRQILGQKVEFLVSFYNNEISEKSEIFDDQFSVERPDGSNFTLKIRSTKLEDSAMYFCASSEWGRRRQPQHFGDGTRLSIL.

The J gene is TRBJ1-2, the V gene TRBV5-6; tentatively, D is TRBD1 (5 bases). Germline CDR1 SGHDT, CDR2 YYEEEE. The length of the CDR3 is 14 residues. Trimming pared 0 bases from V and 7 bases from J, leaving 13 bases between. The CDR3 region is CASSLGGGVGGYTF. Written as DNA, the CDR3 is TGTGCCAGCAGCTTGGGTGGAGGGGTCGGTGGCTACACCTTC.

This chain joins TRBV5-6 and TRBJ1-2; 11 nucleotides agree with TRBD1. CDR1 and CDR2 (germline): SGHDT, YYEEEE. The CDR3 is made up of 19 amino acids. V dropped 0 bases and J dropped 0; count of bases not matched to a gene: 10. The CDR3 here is CASSLDGQGASPTNYGYTF. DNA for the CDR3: TGTGCCAGCAGCTTGGATGGACAGGGGGCATCTCCAACTAACTATGGCTACACCTTC.

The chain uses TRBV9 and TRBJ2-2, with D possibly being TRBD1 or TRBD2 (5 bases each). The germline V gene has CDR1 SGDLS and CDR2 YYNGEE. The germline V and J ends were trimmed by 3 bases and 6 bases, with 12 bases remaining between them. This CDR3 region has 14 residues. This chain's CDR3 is CASSGGGFAGELFF. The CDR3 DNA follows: TGTGCCAGCAGCGGTGGGGGTTTCGCCGGGGAGCTGTTTTTT.

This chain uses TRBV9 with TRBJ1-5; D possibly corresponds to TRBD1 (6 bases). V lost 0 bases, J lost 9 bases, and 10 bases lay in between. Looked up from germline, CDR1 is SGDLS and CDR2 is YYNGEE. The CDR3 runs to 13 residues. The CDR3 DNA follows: TGTGCCAGCAGCGTAGGAGGGGGTGCGCCCCAGCATTTT. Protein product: CASSVGGGAPQHF.

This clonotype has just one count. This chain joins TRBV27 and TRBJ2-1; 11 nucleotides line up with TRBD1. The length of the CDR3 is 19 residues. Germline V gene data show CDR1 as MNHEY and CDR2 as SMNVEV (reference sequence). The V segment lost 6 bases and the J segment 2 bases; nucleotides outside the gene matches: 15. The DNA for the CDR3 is TGTGCCAGCAGCCGGACAGGGGGCCGGCAAGTACCACCCTACAATGAGCAGTTCTTC. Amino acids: CASSRTGGRQVPPYNEQFF.

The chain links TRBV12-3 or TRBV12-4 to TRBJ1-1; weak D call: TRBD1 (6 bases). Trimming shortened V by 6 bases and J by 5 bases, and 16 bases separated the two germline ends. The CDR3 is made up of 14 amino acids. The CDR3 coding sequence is TGTGCCAGCAGCTCCCGACAGGTGAGAACTGAAGCTTTCTTT. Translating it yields CASSSRQVRTEAFF.

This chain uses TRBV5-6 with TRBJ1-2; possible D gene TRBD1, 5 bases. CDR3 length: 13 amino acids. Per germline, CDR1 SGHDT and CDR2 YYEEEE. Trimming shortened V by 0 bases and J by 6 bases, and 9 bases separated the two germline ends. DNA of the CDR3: TGTGCCAGCAGCTTGGCAGGGACGGATGGCTACACCTTC. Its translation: CASSLAGTDGYTF.

CDR3 nucleotide sequence: TGTGCCACCATGGGGGGGGCCGAGACCCAGTACTTC. The encoded protein is CATMGGAETQYF. V gene TRBV10-3 combines with J gene TRBJ2-5, with D possibly being TRBD2 (7 bases). The CDR3 runs 12 residues. V shed 10 bases and J shed 5 bases, with 14 bases lying between them. Looked up from germline, CDR1 is ENHRY and CDR2 is SYGVKD.

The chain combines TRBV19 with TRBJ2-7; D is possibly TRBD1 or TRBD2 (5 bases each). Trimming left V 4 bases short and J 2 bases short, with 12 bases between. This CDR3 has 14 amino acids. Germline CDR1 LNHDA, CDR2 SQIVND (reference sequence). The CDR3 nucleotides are TGTGCCAGTAGTAGCCGGGGCTATGCCTACGAGCAGTACTTC. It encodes CASSSRGYAYEQYF.

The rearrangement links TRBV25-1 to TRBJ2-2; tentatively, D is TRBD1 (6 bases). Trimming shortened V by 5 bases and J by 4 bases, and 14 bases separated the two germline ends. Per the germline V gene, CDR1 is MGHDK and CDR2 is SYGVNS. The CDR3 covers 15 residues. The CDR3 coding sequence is TGTGCCAGCAGTCCCCAACAGGGATTCACCGGGGAGCTGTTTTTT. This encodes CASSPQQGFTGELFF. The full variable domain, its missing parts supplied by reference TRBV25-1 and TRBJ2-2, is EADIYQTPRYLVIGTGKKITLECSQTMGHDKMYWYQQDPGMELHLIHYSYGVNSTEKGDLSSESTVSRIRTEHFPLTLESARPSHTSQYLCASSPQQGFTGELFFGEGSRLTVL.

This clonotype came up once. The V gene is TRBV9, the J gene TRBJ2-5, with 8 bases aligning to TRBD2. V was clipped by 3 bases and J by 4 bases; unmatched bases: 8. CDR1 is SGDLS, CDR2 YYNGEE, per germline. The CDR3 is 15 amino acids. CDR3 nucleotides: TGTGCCAGCAGCGCCGGGGGGGGCGCGACAGAGACCCAGTACTTC. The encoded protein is CASSAGGGATETQYF.

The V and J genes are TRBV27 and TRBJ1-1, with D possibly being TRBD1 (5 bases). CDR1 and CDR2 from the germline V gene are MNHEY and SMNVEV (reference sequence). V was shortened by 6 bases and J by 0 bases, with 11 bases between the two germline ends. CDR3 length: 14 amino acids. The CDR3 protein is CASSLAGMNTEAFF. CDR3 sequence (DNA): TGTGCCAGCAGCTTAGCAGGGATGAACACTGAAGCTTTCTTT.

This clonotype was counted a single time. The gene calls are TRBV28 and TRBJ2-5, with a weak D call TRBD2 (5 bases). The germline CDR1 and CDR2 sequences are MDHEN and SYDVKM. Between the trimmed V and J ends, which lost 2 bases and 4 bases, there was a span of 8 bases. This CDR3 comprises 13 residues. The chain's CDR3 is CASSLRGRETQYF. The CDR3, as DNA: TGTGCCAGCAGTTTACGTGGGAGAGAGACCCAGTACTTC.

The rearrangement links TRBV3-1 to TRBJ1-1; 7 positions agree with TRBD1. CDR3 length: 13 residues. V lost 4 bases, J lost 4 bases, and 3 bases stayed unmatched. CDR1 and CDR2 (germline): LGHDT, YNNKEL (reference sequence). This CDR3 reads CASSLPGGTEAFF. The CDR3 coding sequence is TGTGCCAGCAGCCTCCCAGGGGGCACTGAAGCTTTCTTT.

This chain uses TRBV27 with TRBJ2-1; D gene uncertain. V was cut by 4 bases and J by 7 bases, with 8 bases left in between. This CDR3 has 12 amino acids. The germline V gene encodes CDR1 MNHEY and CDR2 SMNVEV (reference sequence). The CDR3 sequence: CASSSILNEQFF. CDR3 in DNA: TGTGCCAGCAGTTCGATTCTTAATGAGCAGTTCTTC.

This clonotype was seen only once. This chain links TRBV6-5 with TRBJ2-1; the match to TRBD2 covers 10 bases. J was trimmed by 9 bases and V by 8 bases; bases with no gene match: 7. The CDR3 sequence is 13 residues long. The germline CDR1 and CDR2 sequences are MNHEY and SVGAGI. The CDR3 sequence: CASSLAGDREQFF. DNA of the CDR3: TGTGCCAGCTCGCTAGCGGGAGATCGTGAGCAGTTCTTC.

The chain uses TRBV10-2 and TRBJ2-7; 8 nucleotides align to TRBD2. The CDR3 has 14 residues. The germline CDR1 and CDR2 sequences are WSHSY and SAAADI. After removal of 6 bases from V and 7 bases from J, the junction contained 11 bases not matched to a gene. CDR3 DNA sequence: TGCGCCAGCAGAAAGACACTAGCGGCCAGGGAGCAGTACTTC. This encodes CASRKTLAAREQYF.

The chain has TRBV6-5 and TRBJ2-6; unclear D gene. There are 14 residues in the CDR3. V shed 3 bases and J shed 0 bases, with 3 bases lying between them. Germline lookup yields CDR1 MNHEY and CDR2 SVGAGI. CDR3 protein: CASSYFSGANVLTF. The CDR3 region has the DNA TGTGCCAGCAGTTATTTCTCTGGGGCCAACGTCCTGACTTTC.

In nucleotides, the CDR3 is TGCAGTGCTAGATCACTAGCGGGATCCTACGAGCAGTACTTC. Encoded protein: CSARSLAGSYEQYF. V and J are TRBV20-1 and TRBJ2-7, with TRBD2 matching 10 bases. The CDR3 runs 14 residues. J lost 1 base, V lost 2 bases, and 2 bases had no gene match. Germline V gene lookup returns CDR1 DFQATT and CDR2 SNEGSKA (reference sequence).

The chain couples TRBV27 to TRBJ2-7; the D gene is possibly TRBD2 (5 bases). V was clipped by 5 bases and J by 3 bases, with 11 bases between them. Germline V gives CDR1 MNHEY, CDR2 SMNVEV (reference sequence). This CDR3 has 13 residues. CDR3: CASSEGSLYEQYF. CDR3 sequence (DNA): TGTGCCAGCAGTGAGGGTAGCCTCTACGAGCAGTACTTC.